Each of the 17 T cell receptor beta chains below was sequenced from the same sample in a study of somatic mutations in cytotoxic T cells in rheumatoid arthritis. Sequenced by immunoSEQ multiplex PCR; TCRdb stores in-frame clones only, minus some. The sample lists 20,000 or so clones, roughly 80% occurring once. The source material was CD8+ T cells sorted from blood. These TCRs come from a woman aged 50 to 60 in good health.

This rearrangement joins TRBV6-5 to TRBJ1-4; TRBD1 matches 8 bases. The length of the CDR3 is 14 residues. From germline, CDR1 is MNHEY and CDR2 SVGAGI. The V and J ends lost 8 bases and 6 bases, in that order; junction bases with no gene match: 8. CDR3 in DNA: TGTGCCAGCGGAACGGGACAGGTTGATGAAAAACTGTTTTTT. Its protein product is CASGTGQVDEKLFF.

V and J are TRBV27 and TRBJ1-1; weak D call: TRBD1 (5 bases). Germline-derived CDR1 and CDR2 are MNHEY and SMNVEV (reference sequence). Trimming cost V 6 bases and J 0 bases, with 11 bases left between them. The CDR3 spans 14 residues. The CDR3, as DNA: TGTGCCAGCAGAAGTGGGGCCCTGAACACTGAAGCTTTCTTT. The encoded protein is CASRSGALNTEAFF.

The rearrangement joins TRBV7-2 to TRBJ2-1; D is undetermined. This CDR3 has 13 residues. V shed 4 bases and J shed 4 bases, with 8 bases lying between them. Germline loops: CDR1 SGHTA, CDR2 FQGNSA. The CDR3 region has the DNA TGTGCCAGCAGCTCCGCAATATACAATGAGCAGTTCTTC. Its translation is CASSSAIYNEQFF.

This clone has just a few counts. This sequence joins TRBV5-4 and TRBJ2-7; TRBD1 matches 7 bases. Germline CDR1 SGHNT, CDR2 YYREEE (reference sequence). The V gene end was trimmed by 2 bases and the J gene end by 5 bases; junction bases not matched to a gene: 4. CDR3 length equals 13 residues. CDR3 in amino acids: CASSFRGQNEQYF. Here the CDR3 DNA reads TGTGCCAGCAGCTTTAGGGGGCAGAACGAGCAGTACTTC.

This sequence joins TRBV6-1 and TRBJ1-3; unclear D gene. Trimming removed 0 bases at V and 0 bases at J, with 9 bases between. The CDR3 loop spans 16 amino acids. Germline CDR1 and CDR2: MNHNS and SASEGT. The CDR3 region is CASSEAALHSGNTIYF. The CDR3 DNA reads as TGTGCCAGCAGTGAAGCGGCACTACACTCTGGAAACACCATATATTTT.

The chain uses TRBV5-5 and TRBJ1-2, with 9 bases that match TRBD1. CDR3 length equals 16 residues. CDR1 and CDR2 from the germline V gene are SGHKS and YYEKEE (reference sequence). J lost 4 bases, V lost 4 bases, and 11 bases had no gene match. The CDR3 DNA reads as TGTGCCAGCAGCCCCTTAGGGACAGGGCGGAGCTATGGCTACACCTTC. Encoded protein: CASSPLGTGRSYGYTF.

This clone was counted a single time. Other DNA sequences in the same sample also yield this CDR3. CDR3 in DNA: TGTGCCAGCAGCGTAGGGGGGGATACGCAGTATTTT. As protein: CASSVGGDTQYF. The chain couples TRBV9 to TRBJ2-3; D tentatively fits TRBD1 or TRBD2 (5 bases each). The germline V and J ends were trimmed by 0 bases and 6 bases, with 5 bases remaining between them. This CDR3 spans 12 amino acids. The germline CDR1 and CDR2 sequences are SGDLS and YYNGEE.

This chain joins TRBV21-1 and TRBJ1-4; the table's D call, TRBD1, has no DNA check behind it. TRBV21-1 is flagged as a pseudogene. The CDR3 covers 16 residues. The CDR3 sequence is CASSPDRVYTNEKLFF. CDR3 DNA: TGTGCCAGCAGTCCCGACAGGGTCTACACCAATGAAAAACTGTTTTTT.

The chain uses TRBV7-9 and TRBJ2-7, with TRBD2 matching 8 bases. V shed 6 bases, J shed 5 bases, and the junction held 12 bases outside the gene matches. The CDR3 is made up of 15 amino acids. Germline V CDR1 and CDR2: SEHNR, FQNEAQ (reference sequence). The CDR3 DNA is TGTGCCAGCAGATTGGACGGGAGGGCCAGTAACGAGCAGTACTTC. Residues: CASRLDGRASNEQYF.

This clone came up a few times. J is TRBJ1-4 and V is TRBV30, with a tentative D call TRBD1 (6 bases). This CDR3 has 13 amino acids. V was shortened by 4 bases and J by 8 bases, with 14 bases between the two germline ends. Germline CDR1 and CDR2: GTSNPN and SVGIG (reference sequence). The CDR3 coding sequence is TGTGCCTGGACCAGGGGAGGAGGCGAAAAACTGTTTTTT. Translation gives CAWTRGGGEKLFF.

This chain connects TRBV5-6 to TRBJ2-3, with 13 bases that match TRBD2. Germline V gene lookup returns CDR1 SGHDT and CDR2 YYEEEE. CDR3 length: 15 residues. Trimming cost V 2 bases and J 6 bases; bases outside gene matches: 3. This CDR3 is CASSFGLAGVDTQYF. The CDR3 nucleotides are TGTGCCAGCAGCTTCGGACTAGCGGGAGTCGATACGCAGTATTTT. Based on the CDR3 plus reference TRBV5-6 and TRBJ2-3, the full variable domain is DAGVTQSPTHLIKTRGQQVTLRCSPKSGHDTVSWYQQALGQGPQFIFQYYEEEERQRGNFPDRFSGHQFPNYSSELNVNALLLGDSALYLCASSFGLAGVDTQYFGPGTRLTVL.

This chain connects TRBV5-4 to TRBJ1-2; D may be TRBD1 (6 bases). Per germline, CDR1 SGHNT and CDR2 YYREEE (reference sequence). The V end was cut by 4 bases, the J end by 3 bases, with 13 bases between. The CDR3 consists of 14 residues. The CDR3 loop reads CASSIRQAYYGYTF. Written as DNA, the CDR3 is TGTGCCAGCAGCATCCGACAGGCCTACTATGGCTACACCTTC.

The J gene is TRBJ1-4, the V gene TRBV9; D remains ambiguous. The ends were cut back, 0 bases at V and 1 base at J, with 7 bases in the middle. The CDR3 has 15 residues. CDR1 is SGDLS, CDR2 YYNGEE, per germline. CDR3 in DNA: TGTGCCAGCAGCGTAGGGGGAGGAACTAATGAAAAACTGTTTTTT. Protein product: CASSVGGGTNEKLFF.

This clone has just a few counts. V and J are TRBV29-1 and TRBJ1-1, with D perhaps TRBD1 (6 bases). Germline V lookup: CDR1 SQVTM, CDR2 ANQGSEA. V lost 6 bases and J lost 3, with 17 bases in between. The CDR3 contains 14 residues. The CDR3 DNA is TGCAGCGTAGAGTACAGGGCGGGGGACACTGAAGCTTTCTTT. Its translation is CSVEYRAGDTEAFF.

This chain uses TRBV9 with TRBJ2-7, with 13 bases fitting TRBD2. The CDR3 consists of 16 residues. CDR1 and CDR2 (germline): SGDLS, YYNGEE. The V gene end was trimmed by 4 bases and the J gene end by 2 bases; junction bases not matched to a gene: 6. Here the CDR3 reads CASSLGLAGDPYEQYF. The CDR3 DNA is TGTGCCAGCAGCCTAGGACTAGCGGGAGACCCCTACGAGCAGTACTTC.

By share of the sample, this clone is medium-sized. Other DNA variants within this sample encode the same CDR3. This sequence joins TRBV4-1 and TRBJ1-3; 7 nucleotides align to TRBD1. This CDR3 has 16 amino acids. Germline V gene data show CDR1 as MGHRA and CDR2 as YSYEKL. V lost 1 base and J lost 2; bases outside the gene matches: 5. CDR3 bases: TGCGCCAGCAGCCAAGCCCCAGGGGGAACTGGAAACACCATATATTTT. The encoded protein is CASSQAPGGTGNTIYF.

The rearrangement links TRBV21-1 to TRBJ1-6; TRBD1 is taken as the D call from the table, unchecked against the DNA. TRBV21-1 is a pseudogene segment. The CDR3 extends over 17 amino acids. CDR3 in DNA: TGTGCCAGCAGCGGGCCAGGGGGGAACTCCTATAATTCACCCCTCCACTTT. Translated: CASSGPGGNSYNSPLHF.